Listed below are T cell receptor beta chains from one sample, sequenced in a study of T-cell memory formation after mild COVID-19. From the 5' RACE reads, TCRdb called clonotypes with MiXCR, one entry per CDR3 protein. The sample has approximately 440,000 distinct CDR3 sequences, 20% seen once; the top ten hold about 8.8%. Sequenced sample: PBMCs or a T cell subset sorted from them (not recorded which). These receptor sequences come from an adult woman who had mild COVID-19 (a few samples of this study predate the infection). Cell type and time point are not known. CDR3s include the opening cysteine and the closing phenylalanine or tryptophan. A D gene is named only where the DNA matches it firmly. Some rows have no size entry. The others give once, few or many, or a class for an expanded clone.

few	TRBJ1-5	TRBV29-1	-	TGCAGCGTTGAAGGGACAGATAGCAATCAGCCCCAGCATTTT	CSVEGTDSNQPQHF
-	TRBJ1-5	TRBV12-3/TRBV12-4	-	TGTGCCAGCAGTTTAGCGAGGCCACTCAATCAGCCCCAGCATTTT	CASSLARPLNQPQHF
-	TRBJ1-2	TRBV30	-	TGTGCCTGGAGCGCCAAGGGGATTTATGGCTACACCTTC	CAWSAKGIYGYTF
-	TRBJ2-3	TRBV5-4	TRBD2	TGTGCCAGCAGGCCTCGGGGGGGCAGGGCAGATACGCAGTATTTT	CASRPRGGRADTQYF
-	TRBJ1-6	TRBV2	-	TGTGCCAGCATGGAGGCCCTGTGGCAGAATTCACCCCTCCACTTT	CASMEALWQNSPLHF
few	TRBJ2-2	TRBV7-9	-	TGTGCCAGCTCCAGGGCCGGGAACACCGGGGAGCTGTTTTTT	CASSRAGNTGELFF
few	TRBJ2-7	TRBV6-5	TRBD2	TGTGTTGGCTCCTACCCCACCTATCGCGCGGGAGATCCGAATAGCTACGAGCAGTACTTC	CVGSYPTYRAGDPNSYEQYF
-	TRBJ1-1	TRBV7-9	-	TGTGCCAGCAGCGCTGACAGCAACGGTGAAGCTTTCTTT	CASSADSNGEAFF
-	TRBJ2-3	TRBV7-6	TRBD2	TGTGCCAGCAGCTGGACTAGCGGGAGTGATACGCAGTATTTT	CASSWTSGSDTQYF
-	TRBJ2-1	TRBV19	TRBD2	TGTGCCAGTAGTATTAAATGGGAACTAGCGGGGCCCTACAATGAGCAGTTCTTC	CASSIKWELAGPYNEQFF
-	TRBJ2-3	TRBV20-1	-	TGCAGTGCGCCGGCCGGGACCCTGAGAACAGATACGCAGTATTTT	CSAPAGTLRTDTQYF